The 16 T cell receptor beta chains listed next were all sequenced from one sample in a study of cytomegalovirus exposure and HLA in healthy donors. PCR was performed using 60 Vbeta and 13 Jbeta primers. Produced via immunoSEQ multiplex PCR; TCRdb's table is partial and in-frame only. Of tens of thousands of clones listed, 70% to 80% are singletons. Material for sequencing was PBMCs. These receptors were obtained from a man aged 45-65 years in good health and CMV-seropositive.

This chain connects TRBV7-9 to TRBJ1-4; 10 bases map to TRBD1. The length of the CDR3 is 16 residues. The V segment lost 5 bases and the J segment 3 bases; nucleotides outside the gene matches: 6. Germline loops: CDR1 SEHNR, CDR2 FQNEAQ (reference sequence). The chain's CDR3 is CASSLGTGDPNEKLFF. The CDR3 nucleotides are TGTGCCAGCAGCCTCGGGACAGGGGACCCTAATGAAAAACTGTTTTTT.

The rearrangement links TRBV28 to TRBJ1-2, with 7 bases identical to TRBD1. V lost 4 bases, J lost 4 bases, and 6 bases stayed unmatched. The CDR3 length is 14 residues. Germline assignment: CDR1 MDHEN and CDR2 SYDVKM. CDR3 nucleotide sequence: TGTGCCAGCAGTTCGCGACAGGGTATCTATGGCTACACCTTC. This translates into CASSSRQGIYGYTF.

Details on this clone: A read error may account for a junction end that differs from germline. V gene TRBV30 combines with J gene TRBJ1-1; D is undetermined. The CDR3 runs 13 residues. Per the germline V gene, CDR1 is GTSNPN and CDR2 is SVGIG (reference sequence). The CDR3: CDWSVLVGSEDFF. The CDR3 DNA follows: TGTGACTGGAGTGTATTGGTCGGGTCTGAAGATTTCTTT.

The CDR3 DNA reads as TGTGCCAGCAGTCGTACCGGCTCCTATAATTCACCCCTCCACTTT. Amino acids: CASSRTGSYNSPLHF. J is TRBJ1-6 and V is TRBV27; the D is unclear. This CDR3 region has 15 residues. From germline, CDR1 is MNHEY and CDR2 SMNVEV (reference sequence). The ends were cut back, 5 bases at V and 0 bases at J, with 8 bases in the middle.

The genes are TRBV19 and TRBJ2-7; TRBD1 agrees at 7 bases. The CDR3 consists of 16 residues. From germline, CDR1 is LNHDA and CDR2 SQIVND (reference sequence). Losses at the gene ends were 2 bases for V and 5 bases for J; bases not matched to a gene: 12. DNA of the CDR3: TGTGCCAGTAGTATACCCCCCTGGCAGGGGGTACACGAGCAGTACTTC. As protein: CASSIPPWQGVHEQYF. Supplemented by reference TRBV19 and TRBJ2-7, the full variable domain reads DGGITQSPKYLFRKEGQNVTLSCEQNLNHDAMYWYRQDPGQGLRLIYYSQIVNDFQKGDIAEGYSVSREKKESFPLTVTSAQKNPTAFYLCASSIPPWQGVHEQYFGPGTRLTVT.

The chain combines TRBV7-2 with TRBJ2-7; D perhaps matches TRBD2 (6 bases). The V gene lost 3 bases and the J gene lost 1 base, with 7 bases spanning the gap. Germline CDR1 is SGHTA and CDR2 is FQGNSA. This CDR3 is built from 13 residues. The CDR3 nucleotides are TGTGCCAGCAGCTTTGGAGGGTCCTACGAGCAGTACTTC. Protein: CASSFGGSYEQYF.

Concerning this clone: One end of the junction is discordant with germline, which a read error may explain. The sample holds other DNA sequences that translate to the same CDR3. The chain joins TRBV6-1 to TRBJ1-2; D ambiguous. This CDR3 region has 11 residues. From germline, CDR1 is MNHNS and CDR2 SASEGT. Here the CDR3 reads CASSPLSGYTF. The CDR3, as DNA: TGCGCCAGCAGTCCCTTATCTGGCTACACCTTC.

This clone was seen a single time. The genes are TRBV7-9 and TRBJ2-7, with D possibly TRBD2 on 5 matching bases. V was cut by 3 bases and J by 0 bases, with 9 bases left in between. CDR1 and CDR2 (germline): SEHNR, FQNEAQ (reference sequence). The CDR3 covers 14 residues. CDR3: CASSFRGFSYEQYF. CDR3 bases: TGTGCCAGCAGCTTTAGAGGGTTCTCCTACGAGCAGTACTTC.

This clone was counted only a few times. The V and J genes are TRBV7-9 and TRBJ2-3; 8 bases are shared with TRBD1. Per germline, CDR1 SEHNR and CDR2 FQNEAQ (reference sequence). This CDR3 has 15 amino acids. The V segment lost 4 bases and the J segment 0 bases; nucleotides outside the gene matches: 3. The CDR3 here is CASSSGQGSTDTQYF. Here the CDR3 DNA reads TGTGCCAGCAGCTCAGGACAGGGTAGCACAGATACGCAGTATTTT.

The chain couples TRBV7-3 to TRBJ2-1; 8 bases fit TRBD2. Unmatched junction bases numbered 3, after V lost 2 bases and J lost 3 bases. The CDR3 loop spans 15 amino acids. Per germline, CDR1 SGHTA and CDR2 FQGTGA. CDR3 nucleotides: TGTGCCAGCAGCTTAGTAGCGGGGATCTACAATGAGCAGTTCTTC. As protein: CASSLVAGIYNEQFF.

The chain uses TRBV6-5 and TRBJ2-3; D might be TRBD2 (6 bases). CDR1 and CDR2 from the germline V gene are MNHEY and SVGAGI. Trimming cost V 5 bases and J 6 bases, with 12 bases left between them. The CDR3 runs to 13 residues. CDR3 DNA sequence: TGTGCCAGCAGTCCGGGAGAATCGGATACGCAGTATTTT. It specifies CASSPGESDTQYF.

The chain is built from TRBV11-2 and TRBJ2-1; D remains ambiguous. There are 16 residues in the CDR3. V was trimmed by 1 base and J by 9 bases, leaving 19 bases between them. Germline V gene sequence: CDR1 SGHAT, CDR2 FQNNGV. CDR3 region: CASSLVVGSGFSEQFF. The CDR3 region has the DNA TGTGCCAGCAGCTTAGTGGTAGGATCAGGTTTCAGTGAGCAGTTCTTC.

Concerning this clone itself: Since no conserved phenylalanine or tryptophan closes the CDR3, a read error is the likely cause. The chain links TRBV30 to TRBJ1-1, with D possibly being TRBD1 (6 bases). V was shortened by 2 bases and J by 3 bases, with 10 bases between the two germline ends. Germline CDR1 reads GTSNPN; CDR2 reads SVGIG (reference sequence). This CDR3 has 13 residues. The CDR3 DNA reads TGTGCCTGGAGTCTACAGGGTTACACTGAAGCTTTCTTG. Translated, it gives CAWSLQGYTEAFL.

The rearrangement uses TRBV5-1 and TRBJ1-2, with a possible D match to TRBD1 (5 bases). Trimming removed 4 bases at V and 5 bases at J, with 18 bases between. Germline CDR1 SGHRS, CDR2 YFSETQ. CDR3 length: 15 residues. The CDR3 DNA sequence: TGCGCCAGCAGCCCGCAGACAGAGATGTCGTATGGCTACACCTTC. It translates to CASSPQTEMSYGYTF.

In its sample, this clone was seen a few times. A much larger clone lies one base from this, so it may be a read error. The same CDR3 also results from other DNA sequences found in this sample. V and J are TRBV7-9 and TRBJ2-2, with 12 bases lining up with TRBD1. The V gene's germline CDR1 is SEHNR and CDR2 FQNEAQ (reference sequence). The CDR3 is made up of 17 amino acids. The CDR3 nucleotides read TGCGCCAGCAGCTTTCGGGACAGGGGGCGCCTTTCGGGGGAGCTGTTTTTT. Amino acids: CASSFRDRGRLSGELFF.

The V and J genes are TRBV27 and TRBJ2-3; 10 nucleotides align to TRBD2. The V and J ends lost 2 bases and 1 base, in that order; junction bases with no gene match: 3. Germline V gene lookup returns CDR1 MNHEY and CDR2 SMNVEV (reference sequence). The CDR3 loop spans 16 amino acids. The CDR3 DNA is TGTGCCAGCAGTTTACGGCTAGCGGGAGGCACAGATACGCAGTATTTT. Its protein product is CASSLRLAGGTDTQYF.